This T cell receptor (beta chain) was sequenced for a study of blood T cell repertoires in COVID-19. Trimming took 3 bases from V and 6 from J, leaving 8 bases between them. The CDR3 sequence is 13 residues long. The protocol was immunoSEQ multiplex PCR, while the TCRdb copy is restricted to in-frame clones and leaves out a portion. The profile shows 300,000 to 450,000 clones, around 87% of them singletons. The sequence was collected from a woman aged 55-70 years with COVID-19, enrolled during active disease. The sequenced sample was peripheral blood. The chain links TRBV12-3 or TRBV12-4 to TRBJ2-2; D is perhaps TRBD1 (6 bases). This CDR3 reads CASSFTGSGELFF. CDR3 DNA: TGTGCCAGCAGTTTTACAGGGTCCGGGGAGCTGTTTTTT.